There are a few counts of the clone carrying this T cell receptor (beta chain). Its antigen remains unidentified. This entry belongs to a study of T cells after yellow fever vaccination. The study, taken as a whole, reports: Of the clonotypes, a small share occurred in both CD4 and CD8 compartments. Reappearance after the booster was seen for most primary-vaccination clones, at 95% to 97% CD4 and more than 80% CD8.

The study made its TCR cDNA through 5'RACE template switching. That step introduced a universal primer site along with UMIs. TCRdb reprocessed the 5' RACE reads via MiXCR and lists one record per CDR3 protein. The sample lists 300,000 to 400,000 distinct CDR3 sequences; approximately 13% were seen once. The CDR3 loop spans 14 amino acids. Germline V CDR1 and CDR2: WSHSY, SAAADI. The ends lost 8 bases at V and 7 bases at J; junction bases unmatched: 12. J is TRBJ2-7 and V is TRBV10-2, with 9 bases matching TRBD2. This TCR was recovered from a man aged 18 to 35 who received the YFV17D yellow fever vaccine. Material: CD4+ T cells sorted from PBMCs, obtained 15 days after the yellow fever booster vaccination. The CDR3 DNA is TGCGCCAGCCGAGGGGGGACTAGCTCTTCGGAGCAGTACTTC. This gives the protein CASRGGTSSSEQYF.